This T cell receptor beta chain appears in the sequencing data of a study of neurological immune-mediated disorders (dated by TCRdb to about 2019). Regarding the complete study: Peripheral blood TCR-beta repertoires from HTLV-I-associated myelopathy (HAM/TSP) patients, multiple sclerosis patients and healthy controls were compared by UMI-based sequencing. The 95 to 110 TCR-beta libraries covered PBMC samples along with longitudinal samples, technical triplicates, and paired sorted CD4+ and CD8+ T-cell subsets. The cohort included approximately 70 subjects: roughly 14 with HAM/TSP, some 34 with multiple sclerosis, and around 20 healthy controls. General study outcomes and caveats: The highest TCR clonal expansion was observed in HAM/TSP patients, whereas the lowest was observed in MS patients, even when compared with healthy controls. No identical CDR3 amino acid sequences were shared among expanded clones across subjects, suggesting private TCR-beta repertoires in all groups.

Sorted-subset TCR libraries were prepared from under 1.1 million sorted CD4+ or CD8+ T cells. Peripheral blood was subjected to Ficoll-Hypaque density gradient centrifugation to isolate PBMCs, which were then cryopreserved in liquid nitrogen. The study also sequenced paired sorted CD4+ and CD8+ subsets from healthy controls, HAM/TSP patients and MS patients. To synthesize cDNA, template-switch 5'RACE was performed with a primer carrying a 10-nucleotide random unique molecular identifier so that each TCR transcript was tagged. Each sequencing run produced over 160 million TCR-beta sequences covering 15-18 subjects. The RNeasy kit was used for extraction of total RNA. TCR-beta VDJ regions were amplified with primers for the TCR constant region and the 5'RACE anchor, using the KAPA Real-time Library Amplification kit. Sample indexes and Illumina adaptors were added in a first PCR, after which library yield was increased in a second PCR. After Ampure bead purification, the TCR product of roughly 650 bp was size-selected on a 2% E-gel SizeSelection system. Library quality was checked on a Bioanalyzer, concentration was measured with Qubit, and libraries were quantified with the Kapa Library Quantification kit before pooling. Libraries were sequenced paired-end 2 x 150 bp on an Illumina HiSeq 2500. To increase sequence diversity, about 24-32% phiX was spiked into each library pool. Per the original workflow: Quality-filtered reads were processed with the UMI-based MiGEC pipeline, which removed over 75% of raw TCR sequences during error correction. IMGT germline references were used for aligning VDJ genes, and each clonotype was defined as a unique CDR3 amino acid sequence together with its V-J genes. Clonal expansion, Shannon diversity, and CDR3 relatedness (CalcPairwiseDistances, ClusterSamples) were evaluated with VDJtools, and phylogenetic trees were built with CLCbio workbench. A clone was classed as expanded if it had 8 or more unique UMIs, a cutoff based on coefficient-of-variation modelling across technical triplicates. In TCRdb, the public reads were trimmed at Q25 with fastp and aligned with MiXCR, with productive beta chains retained. Every CDR3 protein is listed once, alongside the most common genes and DNA of its rows. The V and J calls were determined by TCRdb, not by the authors. Counted in this sample were around 41,000 distinct CDR3 sequences; around 13% of them appeared once. In total, the top ten clones hold 3% to 4.5% of the sample.

The table lists this clonotype with many counts. It lacks a known antigen. Base qualities are not provided; no much larger clone lies one nucleotide away. CDR1 and CDR2, looked up from the germline V gene (reference sequence), are MNHEY and SMNVEV. Including the terminal cysteine and phenylalanine, the CDR3 comprises 14 residues. The kept DNA is CDR3 alone, 42 bases in frame from the first base. V gives up 3 bases and J gives up 7 bases, and the segment between their germline ends measures 12 bases. The sequence came from a woman aged 60-75 years with HTLV-1-associated myelopathy (HAM/TSP). Sequencing used CD4+ T cells from blood. In this chain, TRBV27 is recombined with TRBJ1-4; no D gene can be assigned with confidence. The DNA reads TGTGCCAGCAGTTTTCGGAGGCAAGCTGAAAAACTGTTTTTT. It translates to CASSFRRQAEKLFF. With the rest looked up from the reference TRBV27 and TRBJ1-4 genes rather than sequenced, the full variable domain is EAQVTQNPRYLITVTGKKLTVTCSQNMNHEYMSWYRQDPGLGLRQIYYSMNVEVTDKGDVPEGYKVSRKEKRNFPLILESPSPNQTSLYFCASSFRRQAEKLFFGSGTQLSVL.